One and the same sample provided the 16 T cell receptor beta chains below, sequenced in a study of blood T cell repertoires in COVID-19. Repertoires were generated with immunoSEQ multiplex PCR, while TCRdb's copy carries only in-frame clones and drops some. The data show roughly 220,000 clones, with 70% to 85% seen just once and 15% held by the top ten. The source material was PBMCs or T cells enriched from blood (not recorded which). These TCRs come from a man in his forties who had recovered from COVID-19.

The chain employs TRBV4-2 and TRBJ2-3, with D perhaps TRBD2 (5 bases). There are 16 residues in the CDR3. The V end was cut by 2 bases, the J end by 3 bases, with 15 bases between. Germline assignment: CDR1 LGHNA and CDR2 YNFKEQ. The CDR3 loop reads CASSQRADGVTDTQYF. CDR3 nucleotide sequence: TGTGCCAGCAGCCAACGAGCGGATGGGGTGACAGATACGCAGTATTTT.

The rearrangement links TRBV5-8 to TRBJ1-5, with D perhaps matching TRBD1 (6 bases). The CDR3 loop spans 14 amino acids. Trimming cost V 9 bases and J 2 bases, with 15 bases left between them. Germline CDR1 SGHTS, CDR2 YDEGEE. The CDR3, as DNA: TGTGCCACCGCTGGGACATGGGGCAATCAGCCCCAGCATTTT. It yields the protein CATAGTWGNQPQHF.

The chain uses TRBV19 and TRBJ2-3; 7 bases match TRBD2. The germline gives CDR1 LNHDA, CDR2 SQIVND (reference sequence). V gave up 3 bases and J gave up 3 bases; unmatched junction bases: 6. This CDR3 comprises 15 residues. CDR3 amino acids: CASSILGRGTDTQYF. The CDR3 nucleotides are TGTGCCAGTAGTATTTTGGGGCGGGGGACAGATACGCAGTATTTT.

Here the CDR3 reads CASSQGLNSNQPQHF. The CDR3, as DNA: TGTGCCAGCAGCCAAGGACTAAATAGCAATCAGCCCCAGCATTTT. The chain links TRBV3-1 (or the pseudogene TRBV3-2) to TRBJ1-5, with no clear D. CDR1 and CDR2 (germline): LGHDT, YNNKEL (reference sequence). The ends were cut back, 1 base at V and 0 bases at J, with 7 bases in the middle. The CDR3 length is 15 residues.

V gene TRBV3-1 (or the pseudogene TRBV3-2) combines with J gene TRBJ1-6; 8 positions agree with TRBD1. The junction had 5 bases not matched to a gene; V was cut back by 5 bases and J by 8 bases. CDR3 length: 14 residues. Germline V gene sequence: CDR1 LGHDT, CDR2 YNNKEL (reference sequence). CDR3 loop: CASSLQGGDSPLHF. CDR3 sequence (DNA): TGTGCCAGCAGCTTACAGGGGGGGGATTCACCCCTCCACTTT.

A single count supports this clone. The conserved phenylalanine or tryptophan is not found at the CDR3 terminus, so this likely reflects a read error. Because the CDR3's place on the DNA is in doubt, the DNA is left out and the CDR3 is given as listed by TCRdb. The chain uses TRBV7-9 and TRBJ1-3; TRBD1, the table's D call, was not compared with the DNA. CDR1 and CDR2 from the germline V gene are SEHNR and FQNEAQ (reference sequence). Both ends counted, the CDR3 spans 12 residues. CDR3 residues: CASSFITGQSPI.

The gene calls are TRBV4-1 and TRBJ2-7; TRBD1 matches at 7 bases. J lost 2 bases, V lost 2 bases, and 3 bases had no gene match. Per the germline V gene, CDR1 is MGHRA and CDR2 is YSYEKL. The CDR3 is 14 amino acids. CDR3 loop: CASSQWTGTYEQYF. The DNA of the CDR3 is TGCGCCAGCAGCCAATGGACAGGCACCTACGAGCAGTACTTC.

The chain combines TRBV5-4 with TRBJ2-1; 10 nucleotides align to TRBD2. Germline V gene lookup returns CDR1 SGHNT and CDR2 YYREEE (reference sequence). The trim removed 7 bases at V and 4 bases at J, leaving 11 bases unmatched. The CDR3 covers 16 residues. Written as DNA, the CDR3 is TGTGCCAGCGGCCGGACTGGACTAGCGGATTACAATGAGCAGTTCTTC. Protein sequence: CASGRTGLADYNEQFF. Full variable domain (rest looked up from reference TRBV5-4 and TRBJ2-1): ETGVTQSPTHLIKTRGQQVTLRCSSQSGHNTVSWYQQALGQGPQFIFQYYREEENGRGNFPPRFSGLQFPNYSSELNVNALELDDSALYLCASGRTGLADYNEQFFGPGTRLTVL.

V gene TRBV28 combines with J gene TRBJ1-5; the match to TRBD1 covers 7 bases. This CDR3 is built from 16 residues. Germline V gene data show CDR1 as MDHEN and CDR2 as SYDVKM. V shed 4 bases and J 5 bases; nucleotides not matched to a gene: 11. CDR3 coding DNA: TGTGCCAGCAGTTCTACAGGGACCCAGGGGGATCAGCCCCAGCATTTT. This codes for CASSSTGTQGDQPQHF.

The rearrangement links TRBV5-1 to TRBJ2-2, with 7 bases that match TRBD1. Germline CDR1 is SGHRS and CDR2 is YFSETQ. This CDR3 contains 14 residues. With V trimmed by 6 bases and J by 7 bases, 9 bases remained unmatched. Written as DNA, the CDR3 is TGCGCCAGCAACGCTAAGACAGGGCTCGGGGAGCTGTTTTTT. Protein product: CASNAKTGLGELFF. The whole variable domain, filled in from reference TRBV5-1 and TRBJ2-2, reads KAGVTQTPRYLIKTRGQQVTLSCSPISGHRSVSWYQQTPGQGLQFLFEYFSETQRNKGNFPGRFSGRQFSNSRSEMNVSTLELGDSALYLCASNAKTGLGELFFGEGSRLTVL.

This clone was observed once. The chain has TRBV28 and TRBJ2-1; tentative D call: TRBD2 (6 bases). Germline V gene sequence: CDR1 MDHEN, CDR2 SYDVKM. The CDR3 length is 13 residues. V lost 8 bases and J lost 4, with 12 bases in between. The CDR3 nucleotides are TGTGCCAGCTATAGTCGGGGGTACAATGAGCAGTTCTTC. This sequence encodes CASYSRGYNEQFF.

The chain carries TRBV9 and TRBJ2-7, with 13 bases fitting TRBD2. In germline, CDR1 is SGDLS, CDR2 YYNGEE. This CDR3 contains 17 residues. The V gene end was trimmed by 0 bases and the J gene end by 3 bases; junction bases not matched to a gene: 6. This CDR3 is CASSVGTSGRFGYEQYF. CDR3 bases: TGTGCCAGCAGCGTAGGGACTAGCGGGAGATTCGGCTACGAGCAGTACTTC.

This clone has ten or more counts. V gene TRBV11-2 combines with J gene TRBJ2-3; D ambiguous. This CDR3 is built from 15 residues. V lost 5 bases to trimming and J lost 1 base, with 13 bases between them. Germline CDR1 SGHAT, CDR2 FQNNGV. This CDR3 is CASSPRGQGTDTQYF. The CDR3, as DNA: TGTGCCAGCAGCCCCCGTGGGCAGGGCACAGATACGCAGTATTTT.

This clone has more than one count but fewer than ten. This chain uses TRBV10-1 with TRBJ1-5, with TRBD1 matching over 8 bases. The junction had 9 bases not matched to a gene; V was cut back by 3 bases and J by 5 bases. The germline CDR1 and CDR2 sequences are WNHNN and SYGVQD (reference sequence). The CDR3 is 16 amino acids. CDR3 sequence (DNA): TGCGCCAGCAGTGACCCCGGACAGGGCTGGGATCAGCCCCAGCATTTT. It translates to CASSDPGQGWDQPQHF.

The chain is built from TRBV3-1 (or the pseudogene TRBV3-2) and TRBJ2-2, with a tentative D call TRBD2 (6 bases). Germline lookup yields CDR1 LGHDT and CDR2 YNNKEL (reference sequence). V was pared by 4 bases and J by 3 bases, with 6 bases between. CDR3 length equals 13 residues. As DNA, the CDR3 is TGTGCCAGCAGCCGGGGGGACACCGGGGAGCTGTTTTTT. Translated, it gives CASSRGDTGELFF.

The chain has TRBV28 and TRBJ1-2, with D uncertain. Trimming cost V 2 bases and J 3 bases, with 7 bases left between them. This CDR3 is built from 13 residues. Germline V gene sequence: CDR1 MDHEN, CDR2 SYDVKM. CDR3 loop: CASSLEQDYGYTF. In DNA, the CDR3 is TGTGCCAGCAGTTTAGAGCAGGACTATGGCTACACCTTC.